The clone carrying this TCR beta chain was found a few times. Its antigen is unknown. Ophthalmopathy cases scored 3 or more on the Clinical Activity Score and 4 or more on NOSPECS grade, with duration below 3 months. The data originate from a study of T cells in Graves' hyperthyroidism and ophthalmopathy. The overall study: Any treatment followed the collection of peripheral blood at initial diagnosis.

Germline-derived CDR1 and CDR2 are SGHRS and YFSETQ. The CDR3 is 19 amino acids. The J segment lost 5 bases and the V segment lost 3 bases, leaving 18 bases of the junction unmatched. The investigators amplified TCR beta CDR3 regions from RNA transcripts. When the TCR CDR3 underwent first-round RT-PCR, the HTBI primer set was used. TCRdb re-called the multiplex PCR reads through MiXCR, storing one row per CDR3 protein. The sample records about 460,000 distinct CDR3 sequences, around a fifth being singletons. Study-wide results and caveats: Ophthalmopathy was identified by the model a median around 5.9 months ahead of onset.

This clonotype was obtained from a woman in her sixties or seventies with Graves' ophthalmopathy. The sample comprised blood. The chain joins TRBV5-1 to TRBJ2-1; 9 nucleotides agree with TRBD2. The CDR3 reads CASSSKDSGSTRIHNEQFF. As DNA, the CDR3 is TGCGCCAGCAGCTCAAAAGATAGCGGGAGTACGAGGATCCACAATGAGCAGTTCTTC.